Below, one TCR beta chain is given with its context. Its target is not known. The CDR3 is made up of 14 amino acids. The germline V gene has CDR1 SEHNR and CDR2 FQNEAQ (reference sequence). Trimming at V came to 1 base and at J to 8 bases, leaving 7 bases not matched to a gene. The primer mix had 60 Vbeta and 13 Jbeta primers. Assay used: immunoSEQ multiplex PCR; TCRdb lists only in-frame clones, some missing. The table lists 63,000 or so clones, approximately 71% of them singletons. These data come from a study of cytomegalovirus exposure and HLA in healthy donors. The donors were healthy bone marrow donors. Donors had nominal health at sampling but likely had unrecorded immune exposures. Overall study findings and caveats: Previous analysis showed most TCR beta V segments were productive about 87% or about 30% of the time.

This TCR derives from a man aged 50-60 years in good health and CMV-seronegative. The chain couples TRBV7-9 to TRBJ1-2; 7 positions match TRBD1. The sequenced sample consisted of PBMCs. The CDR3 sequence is CASSLETRGTGYTF. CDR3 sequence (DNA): TGTGCCAGCAGCTTAGAAACCAGGGGGACAGGCTACACCTTC.